This passage covers 8 T cell receptor beta chains from one sample sequenced in a study of blood T cell repertoires in COVID-19. TCRdb's copy holds only in-frame clones and misses some; the assay was immunoSEQ multiplex PCR. The sample shows about 240,000 clones, about 83% of them seen only once. What was sequenced was peripheral blood. Receptors were obtained from a man older than 75 with acute or convalescent COVID-19.

This clone has a handful of counts. This chain uses TRBV6-5 with TRBJ2-7; no firm D call. V was trimmed by 1 base and J by 5 bases, leaving 3 bases between them. CDR3 length: 11 amino acids. Germline values: CDR1 MNHEY, CDR2 SVGAGI. CDR3 amino acids: CASSYFNEQYF. CDR3 coding DNA: TGTGCCAGCAGTTACTTCAACGAGCAGTACTTC.

The CDR3 sequence is CASSVTSTNNEQFF. The CDR3, as DNA: TGTGCCAGCAGCGTAACTAGCACTAACAATGAGCAGTTCTTC. V and J are TRBV9 and TRBJ2-1, with a weak D call TRBD2 (6 bases). The CDR3 has 14 residues. Germline V gene sequence: CDR1 SGDLS, CDR2 YYNGEE. V lost 1 base, J lost 5 bases, and 10 bases lay in between.

This chain joins TRBV5-1 and TRBJ1-3; D is ambiguous. The CDR3 spans 14 residues. CDR1 and CDR2 (germline): SGHRS, YFSETQ. V was shortened by 0 bases and J by 2 bases, with 6 bases between the two germline ends. CDR3: CASSLGQPGNTIYF. The CDR3 DNA reads TGCGCCAGCAGCTTGGGACAACCTGGAAACACCATATATTTT.

This rearrangement joins TRBV7-2 to TRBJ2-1; D perhaps matches TRBD2 (7 bases). Germline lookup yields CDR1 SGHTA and CDR2 FQGNSA. There are 14 residues in the CDR3. V was trimmed by 1 base and J by 8 bases, leaving 12 bases between them. The CDR3 sequence: CASSLGGGLDEQFF. The CDR3 coding sequence is TGTGCCAGCAGCTTAGGGGGGGGGCTCGATGAGCAGTTCTTC.

The chain uses TRBV12-3 or TRBV12-4 and TRBJ1-5; the D is unclear. CDR3 length: 12 residues. V lost 5 bases and J lost 9, with 11 bases in between. The CDR3 spells CASSATPGPQHF. DNA for the CDR3: TGTGCCAGCAGTGCAACCCCCGGGCCCCAGCATTTT.

The genes are TRBV3-1 (or the pseudogene TRBV3-2) and TRBJ2-1, with no clear D. The CDR3 runs to 13 residues. The V gene lost 4 bases and the J gene lost 5 bases, with 9 bases spanning the gap. Looked up from germline, CDR1 is LGHDT and CDR2 is YNNKEL (reference sequence). The CDR3 DNA reads as TGTGCCAGCAGCCCCGGGTTTCACAATGAGCAGTTCTTC. This encodes CASSPGFHNEQFF.

The chain carries TRBV28 and TRBJ1-4; TRBD1 agrees at 9 bases. The CDR3 is 16 amino acids. In germline, CDR1 is MDHEN, CDR2 SYDVKM. With V trimmed by 3 bases and J by 5 bases, 7 bases remained unmatched. The CDR3 sequence: CASSFLTQGANEKLFF. The CDR3 bases are TGTGCCAGCAGTTTCCTTACACAGGGGGCCAATGAAAAACTGTTTTTT.

This sequence joins TRBV24-1 and TRBJ2-6, with 9 nucleotides matching TRBD1. This CDR3 has 19 amino acids. The J segment lost 0 bases and the V segment lost 5 bases, leaving 10 bases of the junction unmatched. Germline V gene data show CDR1 as KGHDR and CDR2 as SFDVKD. The CDR3 DNA sequence: TGTGCCACCAGTGGCCTTCCGGGACAGGGACTCTCTGGGGCCAACGTCCTGACTTTC. Translating it yields CATSGLPGQGLSGANVLTF.